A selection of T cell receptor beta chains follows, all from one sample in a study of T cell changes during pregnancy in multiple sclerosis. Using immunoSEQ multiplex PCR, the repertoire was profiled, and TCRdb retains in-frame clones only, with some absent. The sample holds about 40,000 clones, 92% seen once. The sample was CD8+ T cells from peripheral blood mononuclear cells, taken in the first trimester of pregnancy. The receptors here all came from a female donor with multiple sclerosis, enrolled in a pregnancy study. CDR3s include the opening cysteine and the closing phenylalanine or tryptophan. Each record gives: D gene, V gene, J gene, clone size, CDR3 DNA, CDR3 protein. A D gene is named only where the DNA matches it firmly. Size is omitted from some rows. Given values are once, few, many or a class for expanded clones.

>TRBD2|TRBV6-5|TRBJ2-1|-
TGTGCCAGCAGTTATTCCTTGGGGGGGAATGAGCAGTTCTTC
CASSYSLGGNEQFF
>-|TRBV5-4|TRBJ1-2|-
TGTGCCAGCACCTTCCTTCTCCAGGGTAACTATGGCTACACCTTC
CASTFLLQGNYGYTF
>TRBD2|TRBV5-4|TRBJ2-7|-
TGTGCCAGCAGCTTCCTAGCGGGGGGCACCTACGAGCAGTACTTC
CASSFLAGGTYEQYF
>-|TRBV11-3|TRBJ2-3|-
TGTGCCAGCAGTAGCCGGGGGGCGGACACAGATACGCAGTATTTT
CASSSRGADTDTQYF
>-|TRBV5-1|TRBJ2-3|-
TGCGCCAGCAGCTTGGCCCCAGCGGCGAGCACAGATACGCAGTATTTT
CASSLAPAASTDTQYF
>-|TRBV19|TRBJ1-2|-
TGTGCCAGTAGTATAGACCCGGGGATCGATGGCTACACCTTC
CASSIDPGIDGYTF
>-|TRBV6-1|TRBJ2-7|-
TGTGCCACAGGGGGGCGGCAGTACTTC
CATGGRQYF
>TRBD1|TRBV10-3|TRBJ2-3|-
TGTGCCATCAGTGAGCCGGGACAGGGGGCTACAGATACGCAGTATTTT
CAISEPGQGATDTQYF
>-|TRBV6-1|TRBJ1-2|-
TGTGCCAGCAGTGAAGCTGCGAGCTATGGCTACACCTTC
CASSEAASYGYTF
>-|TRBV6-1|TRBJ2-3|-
TGTGCCAGCAGTGACGGGGGCACAGATACGCAGTATTTT
CASSDGGTDTQYF
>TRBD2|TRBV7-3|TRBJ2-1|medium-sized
TGTGCCAGCAGCTTAGTAGCTAGCGGGGGAATAAATGAGCAGTTCTTC
CASSLVASGGINEQFF
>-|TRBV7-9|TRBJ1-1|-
TGTGCCAGCAGCGCAGAAGGGGGAACTGAAGCTTTCTTT
CASSAEGGTEAFF
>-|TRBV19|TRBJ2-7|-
TGTGCCAGTAGTGTGGCAGGGGCAAGCTCCTACGAGCAGTACTTC
CASSVAGASSYEQYF
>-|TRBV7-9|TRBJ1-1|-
TGTGCCAGCAGTTGGACATTGAACACTGAAGCTTTCTTT
CASSWTLNTEAFF
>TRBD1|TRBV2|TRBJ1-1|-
TGTGCCAGCAGTGAATCAGGGGGGTATACTGAAGCTTTCTTT
CASSESGGYTEAFF
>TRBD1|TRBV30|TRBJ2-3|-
TGTGCCTGGAGTGCCCTCGGGACAGGGAGCACAGATACGCAGTATTTT
CAWSALGTGSTDTQYF
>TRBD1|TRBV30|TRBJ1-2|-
TGTGCCCTCGGGTCCGGGGACAGGGTCCTCCGTTGGGATGGCTACACCTTC
CALGSGDRVLRWDGYTF
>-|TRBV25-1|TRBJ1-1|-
TGTGCCAGCAGTGACCCGGGGGGCTGGGCTGAAGCTTTCTTT
CASSDPGGWAEAFF
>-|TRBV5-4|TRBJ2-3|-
TGTGCCAGCAGCTATTTAGGGGAAACAGATACGCAGTATTTT
CASSYLGETDTQYF
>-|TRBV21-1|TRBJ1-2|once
TGTGCCAGCAATCTGACAGCGAACTATGGCTACACCTTC
CASNLTANYGYTF
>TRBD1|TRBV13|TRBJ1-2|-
TGTGCCAGCAGCTCCAAACTCGACAGGGACTATGGCTACACCTTC
CASSSKLDRDYGYTF
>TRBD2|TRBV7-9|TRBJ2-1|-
TGTGCCAGCAGCTGGGGACTAGCGGGCCTCGAACTCCCCAATGAGCAGTTCTTC
CASSWGLAGLELPNEQFF
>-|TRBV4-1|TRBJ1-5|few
TGCGCCAGCAGCCACAGGGGTGAGTCTAGCAATCAGCCCCAGCATTTT
CASSHRGESSNQPQHF
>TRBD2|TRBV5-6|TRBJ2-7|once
TGTGCCAGCAGCTACTGGCAGCGGGGGGCCTCCTACGAGCAGTACTTC
CASSYWQRGASYEQYF
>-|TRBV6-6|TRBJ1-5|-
TGTGCCAGCAGTTCCTACAACAGGGTTAGCAATCAGCCCCAGCATTTT
CASSSYNRVSNQPQHF
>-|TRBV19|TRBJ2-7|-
TGTGCCAGTAGCCCGGACTCCCTTACCTACGAGCAGTACTTC
CASSPDSLTYEQYF
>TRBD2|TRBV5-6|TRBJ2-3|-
TGTGCCACCCAACCCGGGACTAGCCTCGATACGCAGTATTTT
CATQPGTSLDTQYF
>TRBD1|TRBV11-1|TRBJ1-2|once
TGTGCCAGCAGCTCCCTGACAGGGACATTTGAGGGCTACACCTTC
CASSSLTGTFEGYTF
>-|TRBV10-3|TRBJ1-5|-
TGTGCCATCGGATTGACGGGTGATCAGCCCCAGCATTTT
CAIGLTGDQPQHF
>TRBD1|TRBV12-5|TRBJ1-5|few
TGTGCTAGTGGTTTGGTAGAGGACAGGGAGGATCAGCCCCAGCATTTT
CASGLVEDREDQPQHF
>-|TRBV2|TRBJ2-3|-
TGTGCCAGCCCCGGGGCTAGCGGCACAGATACGCAGTATTTT
CASPGASGTDTQYF
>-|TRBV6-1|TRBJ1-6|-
TGTGCCAGCAGTGAGGCAAGTCAAGCCCTCCACTTT
CASSEASQALHF